The 27 T cell receptor beta chains reported below all come from one sample, sequenced in a study of T-cell memory formation after mild COVID-19. TCRdb independently ran MiXCR on the 5' RACE reads; one entry per CDR3 protein. This table holds under 300,000 distinct CDR3 sequences, over 9% found once. Sequences were obtained from PBMCs or a T cell subset sorted from them (not recorded which). These receptors were taken from a man aged 18 to 29 who had mild COVID-19 (a few samples of this study predate the infection). Cell type and time point are not known.

A few counts support this clonotype. This chain links TRBV12-3 or TRBV12-4 with TRBJ2-1; 10 positions agree with TRBD2. J was trimmed by 6 bases and V by 7 bases; bases with no gene match: 9. The CDR3 length is 15 residues. CDR3 protein: CASTLLLAGTNEQFF. The CDR3 region has the DNA TGTGCCAGCACCCTTTTACTAGCGGGGACCAATGAGCAGTTCTTC.

The V call is TRBV5-6, the J call TRBJ1-6; D gene unclear. CDR3 length equals 12 residues. CDR1 SGHDT and CDR2 YYEEEE come from the germline V gene. V lost 3 bases, J lost 6 bases, and 4 bases lay in between. The chain's CDR3 is CASSWSNSPLHF. The DNA for the CDR3 is TGTGCCAGCAGCTGGAGTAATTCACCCCTCCACTTT.

The genes are TRBV12-3 or TRBV12-4 and TRBJ1-4; 8 nucleotides match TRBD1. This CDR3 is built from 14 residues. Trimming took 6 bases from V and 9 from J; bases not matched to a gene: 9. The CDR3 loop is CASSRTGFSKKLFF. The CDR3 DNA follows: TGTGCCAGCAGCCGGACAGGGTTTAGTAAAAAACTGTTTTTT.

This clonotype was counted between two and nine times. This chain links TRBV12-3 or TRBV12-4 with TRBJ1-4, with TRBD1 matching over 7 bases. V shed 7 bases, J shed 8 bases, and the junction held 10 bases outside the gene matches. This CDR3 has 14 residues. CDR3 DNA sequence: TGTGCCAGCACTTTCGCCGGGACAGACGAAAAACTGTTTTTT. This sequence encodes CASTFAGTDEKLFF.

This clonotype has only a few counts. The chain is built from TRBV20-1 and TRBJ1-5; 7 bases align to TRBD1. This CDR3 contains 13 residues. The germline V gene has CDR1 DFQATT and CDR2 SNEGSKA (reference sequence). The V segment lost 1 base and the J segment 7 bases; nucleotides outside the gene matches: 4. CDR3 amino acids: CSARGGGEQPQHF. The CDR3 region has the DNA TGCAGTGCTAGAGGAGGGGGCGAGCAGCCCCAGCATTTT.

This clonotype was observed many times. The V and J genes are TRBV5-1 and TRBJ2-7; a weak D match, TRBD1 (6 bases). Germline V gene data show CDR1 as SGHRS and CDR2 as YFSETQ. This CDR3 has 16 residues. Trimming took off 2 bases at V and 3 bases at J, with 18 bases between the two ends. The CDR3, as DNA: TGCGCCAGCAGCTTTTCCCCACAGGGATCGGGCTACGAGCAGTACTTC. Protein product: CASSFSPQGSGYEQYF.

This clonotype has a handful of counts. The chain joins TRBV4-3 to TRBJ2-3, with D perhaps TRBD2 (6 bases). With 2 bases removed from V and 3 bases from J, the gap between germline ends came to 12 bases. The CDR3 runs to 15 residues. Germline V gives CDR1 LGHNA, CDR2 YSLEER. DNA for the CDR3: TGCGCCAGCAGCCAAACCCAGGAGGGTACAGATACGCAGTATTTT. This sequence encodes CASSQTQEGTDTQYF.

This clonotype turned up a few times. The rearrangement joins TRBV7-9 to TRBJ2-1, with 9 bases matching TRBD2. Germline CDR1 reads SEHNR; CDR2 reads FQNEAQ (reference sequence). Trimming took 3 bases from V and 8 from J; bases not matched to a gene: 8. There are 15 residues in the CDR3. This CDR3 is CASSFGTSSPHEQFF. The CDR3 DNA reads as TGTGCCAGCAGCTTCGGGACTAGCTCTCCCCATGAGCAGTTCTTC.

This chain joins TRBV6-2 or TRBV6-3 and TRBJ2-7; D is possibly TRBD2 (5 bases). The V gene's germline CDR1 is MNHEY and CDR2 SVGEGT. The CDR3 sequence is 15 residues long. The V end was cut by 0 bases, the J end by 0 bases, with 9 bases between. The DNA for the CDR3 is TGTGCCAGCAGTTACTCGATTACTAGCTCCTACGAGCAGTACTTC. As protein: CASSYSITSSYEQYF.

This clonotype showed up just a few times. The rearrangement links TRBV30 to TRBJ2-5, with D perhaps TRBD2 (6 bases). CDR3 length equals 15 residues. Germline V gives CDR1 GTSNPN, CDR2 SVGIG (reference sequence). V dropped 4 bases and J dropped 2 bases, with 17 bases sitting between them. The CDR3 spells CAWTPGGATQETQYF. DNA of the CDR3: TGTGCCTGGACCCCCGGCGGGGCGACTCAAGAGACCCAGTACTTC. Filled out from reference TRBV30 and TRBJ2-5, the complete variable domain reads SQTIHQWPATLVQPVGSPLSLECTVEGTSNPNLYWYRQAAGRGLQLLFYSVGIGQISSEVPQNLSASRPQDRQFILSSKKLLLSDSGFYLCAWTPGGATQETQYFGPGTRLLVL.

This clonotype was counted between two and nine times. This sequence joins TRBV20-1 and TRBJ2-7; 8 bases align to TRBD2. After removal of 3 bases from V and 2 bases from J, the junction contained 3 bases not matched to a gene. The V gene's germline CDR1 is DFQATT and CDR2 SNEGSKA (reference sequence). The CDR3 runs 13 residues. The CDR3 region is CSARRGAAYEQYF. The CDR3 DNA sequence: TGCAGTGCTAGGCGGGGGGCCGCCTACGAGCAGTACTTC.

This clonotype was seen repeatedly, ten times or more. The V and J genes are TRBV4-3 and TRBJ1-1, with TRBD1 identical over 9 bases. Trimming took 1 base from V and 1 from J; bases not matched to a gene: 7. Germline V gives CDR1 LGHNA, CDR2 YSLEER. CDR3 length: 17 amino acids. The chain's CDR3 is CASSQVGTGRRNTEAFF. The CDR3 bases are TGCGCCAGCAGCCAAGTGGGGACAGGGCGGAGGAACACTGAAGCTTTCTTT.

Concerning this clonotype: This likely comes from a read error, as the CDR3 has no conserved phenylalanine or tryptophan at its end. This chain joins TRBV6-1 and TRBJ1-2, with unresolved D. This CDR3 is 11 amino acids long. The germline V gene encodes CDR1 MNHNS and CDR2 SASEGT. V lost 7 bases to trimming and J lost 8 bases, with 11 bases between them. CDR3 sequence: CASISGLGYTL. The CDR3, as DNA: TGTGCCAGCATCAGCGGTTTGGGCTACACCTTA.

This clonotype was found a few times. The rearrangement joins TRBV6-6 to TRBJ1-1, with D unclear. This CDR3 region has 13 residues. CDR1 MNHNY and CDR2 SVGAGI come from the germline V gene (reference sequence). In DNA, the CDR3 is TGTGCAAATGCGGCTCAGCTGAACACTGAAGCTTTCTTT. It codes for CANAAQLNTEAFF.

This clonotype has a handful of counts. The chain recombines TRBV6-2 or TRBV6-3 with TRBJ2-5, with 8 nucleotides matching TRBD1. The V gene's germline CDR1 is MNHEY and CDR2 SVGEGT. The CDR3 is 15 residues long. The V and J ends lost 7 bases and 3 bases, in that order; junction bases with no gene match: 10. The CDR3 spells CASKIDRGWKETQYF. For the CDR3, the DNA is TGTGCCAGCAAGATCGACAGGGGTTGGAAAGAGACCCAGTACTTC.

The gene calls are TRBV7-9 and TRBJ2-7; D assignment may be TRBD1 or TRBD2 (6 bases each). This CDR3 is 14 amino acids long. The germline gives CDR1 SEHNR, CDR2 FQNEAQ (reference sequence). V shed 5 bases and J shed 2 bases, with 13 bases lying between them. CDR3 sequence: CASSPPRGAYEQYF. In nucleotides, the CDR3 is TGTGCCAGCAGCCCCCCTAGGGGGGCCTACGAGCAGTACTTC.

This clonotype turned up a few times. This chain connects TRBV7-2 to TRBJ1-1, with D possibly TRBD1 on 5 matching bases. V was clipped by 2 bases and J by 4 bases, with 14 bases between them. CDR3 size: 15 residues. Germline V CDR1 and CDR2: SGHTA, FQGNSA. As DNA, the CDR3 is TGTGCCAGCAGCTTAACCTCCGGGGGAATCACTGAAGCTTTCTTT. It is translated as CASSLTSGGITEAFF.

This clonotype was detected a few times. J is TRBJ2-7 and V is TRBV5-1; possible D gene TRBD1, 7 bases. The CDR3 has 15 amino acids. Germline V lookup: CDR1 SGHRS, CDR2 YFSETQ. V gave up 2 bases and J gave up 2 bases, with 14 bases separating them. The CDR3 is CASSLGGTATYEQYF. In DNA form, the CDR3 reads TGCGCCAGCAGCTTAGGCGGGACAGCTACCTACGAGCAGTACTTC.

This clonotype was picked up many times. The chain carries TRBV6-5 and TRBJ2-7; D gene uncertain. CDR1 is MNHEY, CDR2 SVGAGI, per germline. The CDR3 runs to 11 residues. Trimming took 6 bases from V and 4 from J, leaving 7 bases between them. CDR3 loop: CASSFGYEQYF. DNA of the CDR3: TGTGCCAGCAGCTTTGGGTACGAGCAGTACTTC.

There are many counts of this clonotype. The V call is TRBV4-2, the J call TRBJ1-1, with D perhaps matching TRBD1 (6 bases). The germline V and J ends were trimmed by 0 bases and 6 bases, with 11 bases remaining between them. The CDR3 runs to 14 residues. Germline CDR1 is LGHNA and CDR2 is YNFKEQ. The CDR3 loop is CASSQDNRDPEAFF. CDR3 coding DNA: TGTGCCAGCAGCCAAGATAACAGGGACCCTGAAGCTTTCTTT.

This clonotype was seen repeatedly, ten times or more. The genes are TRBV6-6 and TRBJ1-6; D not certain. V was trimmed by 8 bases and J by 9 bases, leaving 8 bases between them. Germline CDR1 and CDR2: MNHNY and SVGAGI (reference sequence). This CDR3 is built from 11 residues. The CDR3 protein is CASEGSSPLHF. CDR3 DNA: TGTGCCAGCGAGGGTAGTTCACCCCTCCACTTT.

J is TRBJ2-3 and V is TRBV20-1; D is unclear. Germline lookup yields CDR1 DFQATT and CDR2 SNEGSKA (reference sequence). Trimming cost V 3 bases and J 0 bases, with 7 bases left between them. The CDR3 loop spans 13 amino acids. CDR3 region: CSARVPSTDTQYF. CDR3 nucleotides: TGCAGTGCTAGGGTTCCTAGCACAGATACGCAGTATTTT.

V and J are TRBV6-5 and TRBJ2-2; D is ambiguous. Per germline, CDR1 MNHEY and CDR2 SVGAGI. CDR3 length: 13 amino acids. V shed 6 bases and J shed 4 bases, with 9 bases lying between them. CDR3: CASSRPGTGELFF. The CDR3 DNA is TGTGCCAGCAGCCGACCGGGCACCGGGGAGCTGTTTTTT.

The chain employs TRBV6-6 and TRBJ2-3, with a possible D match to TRBD1 (5 bases). The germline V gene encodes CDR1 MNHNY and CDR2 SVGAGI (reference sequence). Between the trimmed V and J ends, which lost 5 bases and 6 bases, there was a span of 21 bases. The CDR3 loop spans 16 amino acids. The CDR3 DNA is TGTGCCAGCAGTCCCAGGGTTGTTCTTGGGATCGATACGCAGTATTTT. Protein product: CASSPRVVLGIDTQYF.

This clonotype came up a few times. V is TRBV6-5 and J is TRBJ2-1; 7 bases are shared with TRBD1. Per the germline V gene, CDR1 is MNHEY and CDR2 is SVGAGI. The V gene end was trimmed by 6 bases and the J gene end by 7 bases; junction bases not matched to a gene: 12. CDR3 length: 15 amino acids. CDR3 amino acids: CASRTAGTVGNEQFF. CDR3 bases: TGTGCCAGCAGGACGGCCGGGACAGTCGGTAATGAGCAGTTCTTC.

This clonotype was seen only a few times. The J gene is TRBJ1-1, the V gene TRBV11-2; no clear D. Trimming took 0 bases from V and 8 from J, leaving 7 bases between them. From germline, CDR1 is SGHAT and CDR2 FQNNGV. This CDR3 spans 12 amino acids. The CDR3 DNA follows: TGTGCCAGCAGCTTAGAATATGGCGAAGCTTTCTTT. Its translation is CASSLEYGEAFF.

The CDR3 region has the DNA TGTGCCAGCAGCTTAGTCCCAGGGAGGATGGAGGAGCTGTTTTTT. Translation gives CASSLVPGRMEELFF. The gene calls are TRBV7-2 and TRBJ2-2; D may be TRBD2 (6 bases). The CDR3 consists of 15 residues. Germline V lookup: CDR1 SGHTA, CDR2 FQGNSA. V gave up 1 base and J gave up 10 bases, with 16 bases separating them.